Listed below are T cell receptor beta chains from one sample, sequenced in a study of T cells after yellow fever vaccination. TCRdb independently ran MiXCR on the 5' RACE reads; one entry per CDR3 protein. The sample has some 220,000 distinct CDR3 sequences; about 3% are singletons. The material was CD4+ T cells sorted from PBMCs, obtained 10 days after the yellow fever booster vaccination. Every receptor here comes from a man between 18 and 29 years old who received the YFV17D yellow fever vaccine. Each CDR3 is given with its conserved first and last residue. Each record gives: CDR3 protein, CDR3 DNA, D gene, J gene, V gene, clone size. The D gene is left open where the match is weak. Expanded clones get a size class; other rows say once, few or many, or leave the size out.

CASSNTYEQYF,TGCGCCAGCAGTAACACCTACGAGCAGTACTTC,NA,TRBJ2-7,TRBV5-1,many
CASSQGDRDLDEQYF,TGCGCCAGCAGCCAAGGGGACAGGGACTTGGACGAGCAGTACTTC,TRBD1,TRBJ2-7,TRBV4-3,many
CASSVVQGAPIYF,TGTGCCAGCAGCGTAGTTCAGGGGGCCCCCATATATTTT,TRBD1,TRBJ1-3,TRBV9,few
CASTGQGTNTEAFF,TGCGCCAGCACAGGACAGGGAACGAACACTGAAGCTTTCTTT,TRBD1,TRBJ1-1,TRBV5-1,NA
CASLSGQGARGNGYTF,TGTGCCAGTCTTTCGGGACAGGGGGCCCGAGGGAATGGCTACACCTTC,TRBD1,TRBJ1-2,TRBV6-5,NA
CASSYRRSGNTIYF,TGTGCCAGCAGTTACCGCAGATCTGGAAACACCATATATTTT,NA,TRBJ1-3,TRBV6-2/TRBV6-3,many
CASSLRPQRGPAGNTIYF,TGTGCCAGCAGTTTAAGACCGCAAAGGGGGCCCGCTGGAAACACCATATATTTT,TRBD1,TRBJ1-3,TRBV27,many
CASSFRALNEKLFF,TGTGCCAGCAGTTTCAGGGCATTGAATGAAAAACTGTTTTTT,NA,TRBJ1-4,TRBV12-3/TRBV12-4,NA
CASSFETSGVLQETQYF,TGCGCCAGCAGCTTTGAGACTAGCGGGGTCCTCCAAGAGACCCAGTACTTC,TRBD2,TRBJ2-5,TRBV5-1,NA
CSVWSGADTQYF,TGCAGCGTTTGGTCGGGGGCAGATACGCAGTATTTT,NA,TRBJ2-3,TRBV29-1,many
CASSTRQANYGYTF,TGTGCCAGCAGCACTCGACAGGCAAACTATGGCTACACCTTC,NA,TRBJ1-2,TRBV6-6,many
CASRAGGDQPQHF,TGTGCCAGCAGGGCAGGGGGCGATCAGCCCCAGCATTTT,TRBD1,TRBJ1-5,TRBV28,many
CASSTPALGAKNIQYF,TGTGCCAGTAGTACACCCGCCCTTGGGGCCAAAAACATTCAGTACTTC,NA,TRBJ2-4,TRBV19,NA
CASSLGPGSYGYTF,TGTGCCAGCAGCTTGGGGCCTGGATCCTATGGCTACACCTTC,NA,TRBJ1-2,TRBV7-2,many
CASSLEGKDYGYTF,TGCGCCAGCAGCTTGGAGGGGAAGGACTATGGCTACACCTTC,NA,TRBJ1-2,TRBV5-1,many
CASTGSPGSNEQFF,TGTGCCAGCACCGGGAGCCCAGGGAGCAATGAGCAGTTCTTC,NA,TRBJ2-1,TRBV12-3/TRBV12-4,many
CASSPWTGANIQYF,TGCGCCAGCAGCCCGTGGACAGGGGCAAACATTCAGTACTTC,TRBD1,TRBJ2-4,TRBV5-1,many
CASSPSGAYGYTF,TGTGCCAGCAGTCCCAGCGGGGCCTATGGCTACACCTTC,NA,TRBJ1-2,TRBV12-3/TRBV12-4,many
CASSFRLGGTDTQYF,TGTGCCAGCAGCTTTCGACTGGGAGGCACAGATACGCAGTATTTT,NA,TRBJ2-3,TRBV13,NA
CASSLAEDSPLHF,TGTGCCAGCAGCTTAGCCGAGGACTCACCCCTCCACTTT,NA,TRBJ1-6,TRBV11-2,few
CASSFPVGAGLPTNEKLFF,TGTGCCAGCAGCTTTCCTGTTGGGGCAGGGTTGCCAACTAATGAAAAACTGTTTTTT,NA,TRBJ1-4,TRBV5-5,NA